A single sample gave rise to the 20 T cell receptor beta chains below, sequenced in a study of T cell repertoires in cytomegalovirus infection. TCRdb reanalysed the reads using MiXCR and keeps one entry per CDR3 protein. Of fewer than 550,000 distinct CDR3 sequences listed, roughly 30% are singletons. The sample consisted of PBMCs. All receptors come from a human donor in good health (CMV status not recorded). Some clones in this sample may be carry-over from other donors' samples.

This clonotype was counted a few times. CDR3 coding DNA: TGTGCCACGACCGGGACAGCCTCTGGAAACACCATATATTTT. Translation gives CATTGTASGNTIYF. This sequence joins TRBV19 and TRBJ1-3; 7 bases are a match to TRBD1. V trimming: 10 bases; J trimming: 0 bases; junction bases outside the gene matches: 6. This CDR3 has 14 residues. The germline V gene has CDR1 LNHDA and CDR2 SQIVND (reference sequence). The entire variable domain, with the rest obtained from reference TRBV19 and TRBJ1-3, is as follows: DGGITQSPKYLFRKEGQNVTLSCEQNLNHDAMYWYRQDPGQGLRLIYYSQIVNDFQKGDIAEGYSVSREKKESFPLTVTSAQKNPTAFYLCATTGTASGNTIYFGEGSWLTVV.

This clonotype was observed at least ten times. V gene TRBV19 combines with J gene TRBJ2-5; 8 bases agree with TRBD2. CDR1 and CDR2 from the germline V gene are LNHDA and SQIVND (reference sequence). The junction had 8 bases not matched to a gene; V was cut back by 8 bases and J by 6 bases. The CDR3 extends over 13 amino acids. In nucleotides, the CDR3 is TGTGCCAGTTCGACGGGGGGGGCACAGACCCAGTACTTC. This codes for CASSTGGAQTQYF.

This clonotype was observed many times. The rearrangement joins TRBV7-2 to TRBJ1-5, with D perhaps matching TRBD1 (5 bases). From germline, CDR1 is SGHTA and CDR2 FQGNSA. Trimming left V 4 bases short and J 0 bases short, with 19 bases between. The CDR3 is 18 residues long. The CDR3 region has the DNA TGTGCCAGCAGCTCTCTGGGGGGACTAGGGGTTAGCAATCAGCCCCAGCATTTT. Encoded protein: CASSSLGGLGVSNQPQHF.

A remark on this clonotype: Here the CDR3 omits its conserved ending phenylalanine or tryptophan, so a read error is the likely source. The genes are TRBV7-3 and TRBJ1-2, with TRBD1 as a possible D gene (6 bases). Trimming pared 0 bases from V and 8 bases from J, leaving 13 bases between. The CDR3 has 14 amino acids. The V gene's germline CDR1 is SGHTA and CDR2 FQGTGA. The CDR3 spells CASSLTGGEGGYTY. The CDR3 bases are TGTGCCAGCAGCTTAACTGGGGGCGAAGGAGGCTACACCTAC.

In the case of this clonotype: This may come from a read error, since a much larger clone is one base off. The final CDR3 position lacks the conserved phenylalanine or tryptophan, pointing to a likely read error. The CDR3 protein is CASSPGQLWRPYEQYL. CDR3 bases: TGTGCCAGCAGTCCTGGACAGTTATGGAGACCCTACGAGCAGTACTTA. The chain joins TRBV12-3 or TRBV12-4 to TRBJ2-7, with a tentative D call TRBD1 (6 bases). This CDR3 is 16 amino acids long. Trimming took 5 bases from V and 2 from J, leaving 19 bases between them.

On this clonotype: Just one base apart from a much larger clone, this may be a read error. The chain uses TRBV6-2 or TRBV6-3 and TRBJ2-2; TRBD1 might be the D (6 bases). This CDR3 is built from 14 residues. Trimming removed 6 bases from V and 0 bases from J, with 8 bases in between. Germline lookup yields CDR1 MNHEY and CDR2 SVGEGT. CDR3 sequence: CASRDSTNTGELFF. Written as DNA, the CDR3 is TGTGCCAGCAGGGACAGTACGAACACCGGGGAGCTGTTTTTT.

This clonotype was detected ten times or more. The chain combines TRBV7-2 with TRBJ2-1, with 11 nucleotides matching TRBD2. CDR1 SGHTA and CDR2 FQGNSA come from the germline V gene. V was pared by 4 bases and J by 4 bases, with 12 bases of the junction left unmatched. The CDR3 sequence is 18 residues long. The CDR3 loop reads CASSSPRLAGGIYNEQFF. The DNA of the CDR3 is TGTGCCAGCAGCTCCCCGAGGCTAGCGGGGGGTATTTACAATGAGCAGTTCTTC.

V and J are TRBV28 and TRBJ1-2, with D possibly TRBD1 on 6 matching bases. Germline assignment: CDR1 MDHEN and CDR2 SYDVKM. The CDR3 loop spans 16 amino acids. With 9 bases removed from V and 4 bases from J, the gap between germline ends came to 24 bases. CDR3 residues: CASGLLQGILGYGYTF. CDR3 DNA sequence: TGTGCCAGTGGATTACTCCAGGGGATCCTAGGCTATGGCTACACCTTC.

This clonotype was observed many times. V is TRBV6-1 and J is TRBJ2-7; 11 positions match TRBD1. Germline V gene lookup returns CDR1 MNHNS and CDR2 SASEGT. Trimming cost V 4 bases and J 3 bases; bases outside gene matches: 2. This CDR3 is built from 14 residues. CDR3 nucleotides: TGTGCCAGCAGTGGCGGGACAGGGGGCTACGAGCAGTACTTC. Its protein product is CASSGGTGGYEQYF.

Note on this clonotype: A much more abundant neighbour one base away suggests this may be a read error. The chain joins TRBV4-3 to TRBJ1-5; no firm D call. From germline, CDR1 is LGHNA and CDR2 YSLEER. CDR3 length: 13 amino acids. The CDR3 loop is CASSQEAFGPKHF. The CDR3 DNA is TGCGCCAGCAGCCAAGAGGCATTCGGGCCCAAGCATTTT.

The J gene is TRBJ1-1, the V gene TRBV27; 9 bases agree with TRBD1. V gave up 6 bases and J gave up 4 bases; unmatched junction bases: 12. Germline V lookup: CDR1 MNHEY, CDR2 SMNVEV (reference sequence). The length of the CDR3 is 16 residues. Here the CDR3 DNA reads TGTGCCAGCAGCCGGACAGGGGTTAGTGGAAGCACTGAAGCTTTCTTT. It translates to CASSRTGVSGSTEAFF.

This clonotype appeared many times. The CDR3 region is CASSLAPQTVKETQYF. CDR3 in DNA: TGTGCCAGCAGCTTAGCGCCCCAAACTGTTAAAGAGACCCAGTACTTC. The chain recombines TRBV7-9 with TRBJ2-5; D is uncertain. Trimming stripped 0 bases from V and 3 bases from J, with 14 bases between. Germline V CDR1 and CDR2: SEHNR, FQNEAQ (reference sequence). This CDR3 is 16 amino acids long.

About this clonotype: Since a much larger clone is just one base distant, this may be a read error. Since the CDR3 does not end with the conserved phenylalanine or tryptophan, this likely comes from a read error. As DNA, the CDR3 is TGTGCCAGCAGCTTATCTCCAGCGTCCTACAATGAGCAGTTCTTA. This translates into CASSLSPASYNEQFL. The rearrangement links TRBV7-2 to TRBJ2-1; D gene uncertain. The germline V gene has CDR1 SGHTA and CDR2 FQGNSA. The CDR3 runs 15 residues. Trimming cost V 2 bases and J 1 base, with 9 bases left between them.

This clonotype has ten or more counts. The genes are TRBV7-9 and TRBJ2-5; D perhaps matches TRBD2 (6 bases). There are 14 residues in the CDR3. Germline V lookup: CDR1 SEHNR, CDR2 FQNEAQ (reference sequence). Trimming removed 1 base from V and 3 bases from J, with 9 bases in between. The CDR3 sequence: CASSLDGGEETQYF. CDR3 in DNA: TGTGCCAGCAGCTTAGATGGCGGGGAAGAGACCCAGTACTTC.

This clonotype came up many times. The V and J genes are TRBV7-6 and TRBJ2-1; unclear D gene. V gave up 5 bases and J gave up 6 bases, with 8 bases separating them. Germline CDR1 reads SGHVS; CDR2 reads FNYEAQ. The CDR3 contains 12 residues. CDR3 DNA sequence: TGTGCCAGCAGCCGAAGGAGCAATGAGCAGTTCTTC. This translates into CASSRRSNEQFF.

This clonotype has only a few counts. The chain uses TRBV19 and TRBJ2-7, with 11 bases aligning to TRBD2. This CDR3 comprises 16 residues. The germline V gene has CDR1 LNHDA and CDR2 SQIVND (reference sequence). With V trimmed by 4 bases and J by 2 bases, 7 bases remained unmatched. The chain's CDR3 is CASSSPGTSGTYEQYF. The CDR3 coding sequence is TGTGCCAGTAGTAGCCCCGGGACTAGCGGCACCTACGAGCAGTACTTC.

Concerning this clonotype: A read error may account for a junction end that differs from germline. The chain uses TRBV5-1 and TRBJ2-7; D uncertain. From germline, CDR1 is SGHRS and CDR2 YFSETQ. The CDR3 runs to 15 residues. The CDR3 loop reads CDSSLVGSGTYEQYF. The CDR3 bases are TGCGACAGCAGCTTGGTAGGGTCAGGCACCTACGAGCAGTACTTC.

This clonotype has at least ten counts. The chain is built from TRBV7-6 and TRBJ2-7; the match to TRBD1 covers 9 bases. Germline V lookup: CDR1 SGHVS, CDR2 FNYEAQ. The CDR3 totals 15 residues. J gave up 2 bases and V 1 base, and 3 bases lay outside the gene matches. CDR3 bases: TGTGCCAGCAGCTTAGGACAGGGGGGGACCTACGAGCAGTACTTC. Translating it yields CASSLGQGGTYEQYF.

This clonotype was observed many times. The chain is built from TRBV7-6 and TRBJ2-5; D is possibly TRBD1 (7 bases). Trimming left V 1 base short and J 5 bases short, with 11 bases between. Per the germline V gene, CDR1 is SGHVS and CDR2 is FNYEAQ. The CDR3 extends over 14 amino acids. As DNA, the CDR3 is TGTGCCAGCAGCTTAGTTGCAGGGGGGGAGACCCAGTACTTC. Translating it yields CASSLVAGGETQYF.

Only a few counts were recorded for this clonotype. The chain combines TRBV7-2 with TRBJ1-2; tentatively, D is TRBD1 (5 bases). Trimming took 4 bases from V and 4 from J, leaving 13 bases between them. Germline CDR1 reads SGHTA; CDR2 reads FQGNSA. The CDR3 consists of 14 residues. The CDR3 is CASSSQGGGYGYTF. Here the CDR3 DNA reads TGTGCCAGCAGCTCTCAGGGTGGGGGCTATGGCTACACCTTC.